This TCR beta chain was documented in a study of cytomegalovirus exposure and HLA in healthy donors. Study as a whole: The study's early data release held tens of millions of unique TCRs from HLA-typed donors. Broader study findings: In vitro data verified three CMV-associated chains as specific for CMV antigens.

A multiplex PCR was run with 60 Vbeta primers and 13 Jbeta primers. The table came from immunoSEQ multiplex PCR; TCRdb's copy has only in-frame clones and leaves some out. The table has 100,000 to 150,000 clones, more than 65% seen once. This CDR3 is 16 amino acids long. Trimming took 1 base from V and 2 from J, leaving 13 bases between them. The germline V gene encodes CDR1 SGHTA and CDR2 FQGNSA. Turning to this clone: Its cognate antigen is unknown.

The J gene is TRBJ2-3, the V gene TRBV7-2; possible D gene TRBD2, 5 bases. This sequence originates from a man aged 18-30 years in good health and CMV-seropositive. The sample comprised PBMCs. The CDR3 DNA follows: TGTGCCAGCAGCTTAGGGGGAGCCGGTACCACAGATACGCAGTATTTT. Protein product: CASSLGGAGTTDTQYF.